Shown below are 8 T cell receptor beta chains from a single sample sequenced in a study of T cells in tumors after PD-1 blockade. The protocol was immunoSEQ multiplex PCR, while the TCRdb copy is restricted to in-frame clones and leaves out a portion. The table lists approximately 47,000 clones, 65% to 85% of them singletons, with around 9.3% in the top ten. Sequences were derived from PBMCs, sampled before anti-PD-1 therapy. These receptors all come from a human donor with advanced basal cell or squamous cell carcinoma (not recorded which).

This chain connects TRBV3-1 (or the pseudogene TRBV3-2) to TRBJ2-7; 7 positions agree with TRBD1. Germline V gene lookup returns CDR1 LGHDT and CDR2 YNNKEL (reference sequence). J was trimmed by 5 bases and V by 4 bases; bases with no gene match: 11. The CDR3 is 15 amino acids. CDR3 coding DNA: TGTGCCAGCAGCCTAACAGGGGTGAAGAGCAACGAGCAGTACTTC. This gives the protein CASSLTGVKSNEQYF.

As DNA, the CDR3 is TGTGCCAGCAGTGAGTGGCAGGGGGTTAATACTGAAGCTTTCTTT. It is translated as CASSEWQGVNTEAFF. This chain uses TRBV2 with TRBJ1-1; TRBD1 agrees at 7 bases. Trimming removed 3 bases from V and 5 bases from J; junction bases left unmatched: 9. CDR3 length: 15 amino acids. Germline values: CDR1 SNHLY, CDR2 FYNNEI.

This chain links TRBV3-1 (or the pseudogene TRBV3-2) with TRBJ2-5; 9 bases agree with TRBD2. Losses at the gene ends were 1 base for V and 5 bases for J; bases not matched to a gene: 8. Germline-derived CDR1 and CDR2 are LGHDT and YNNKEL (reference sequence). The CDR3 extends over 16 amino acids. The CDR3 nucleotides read TGTGCCAGCAGCCAAGTGTCCGCGGGGGGGCAGGAGACCCAGTACTTC. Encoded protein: CASSQVSAGGQETQYF.

The CDR3 region has the DNA TGTGCCACCAGTGAGCGGGACAGGGGGAATGGTAGGGATACGCAGTATTTT. Its translation: CATSERDRGNGRDTQYF. The V call is TRBV24-1, the J call TRBJ2-3, with 11 bases identical to TRBD1. The CDR3 has 17 amino acids. Germline-derived CDR1 and CDR2 are KGHDR and SFDVKD. V lost 4 bases to trimming and J lost 6 bases; unmatched junction nucleotides: 11.

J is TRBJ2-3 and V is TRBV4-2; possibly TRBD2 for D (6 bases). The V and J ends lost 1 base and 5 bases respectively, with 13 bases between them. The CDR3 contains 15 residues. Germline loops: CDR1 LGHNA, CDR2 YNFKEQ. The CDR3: CASSQVSGEIDTQYF. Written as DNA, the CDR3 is TGTGCCAGCAGCCAAGTTTCGGGGGAGATAGATACGCAGTATTTT.

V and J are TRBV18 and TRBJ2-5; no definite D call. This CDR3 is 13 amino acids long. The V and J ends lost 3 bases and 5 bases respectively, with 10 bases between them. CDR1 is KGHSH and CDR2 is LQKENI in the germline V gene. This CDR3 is CASSPIGLETQYF. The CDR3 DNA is TGTGCCAGCTCACCTATTGGCTTGGAGACCCAGTACTTC.

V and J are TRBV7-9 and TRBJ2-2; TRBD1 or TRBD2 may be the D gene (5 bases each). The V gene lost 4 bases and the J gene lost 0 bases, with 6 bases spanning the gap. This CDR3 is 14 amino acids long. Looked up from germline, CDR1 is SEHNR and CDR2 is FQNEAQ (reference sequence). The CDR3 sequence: CASSWGSNTGELFF. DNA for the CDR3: TGTGCCAGCAGCTGGGGGTCGAACACCGGGGAGCTGTTTTTT.

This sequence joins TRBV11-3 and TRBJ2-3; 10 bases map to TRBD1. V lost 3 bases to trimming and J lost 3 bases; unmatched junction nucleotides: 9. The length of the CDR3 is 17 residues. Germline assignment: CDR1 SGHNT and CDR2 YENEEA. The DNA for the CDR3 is TGTGCCAGCAGCTTTGAATGGACAGGGGGAAGAACAGATACGCAGTATTTT. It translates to CASSFEWTGGRTDTQYF. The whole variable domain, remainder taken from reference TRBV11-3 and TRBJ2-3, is EAGVVQSPRYKIIEKKQPVAFWCNPISGHNTLYWYLQNLGQGPELLIRYENEEAVDDSQLPKDRFSAERLKGVDSTLKIQPAELGDSAVYLCASSFEWTGGRTDTQYFGPGTRLTVL.